The 6 T cell receptor beta chains in this list originate from one sample, sequenced in a study of OX40 agonist ivuxolimab in advanced cancers. The data were produced by immunoSEQ multiplex PCR, yet TCRdb's version contains in-frame clones alone and is incomplete. This table has tens of thousands of clones, more than 80% appearing once. Sequences were derived from CD4+ or CD8+ T cells sorted from blood, sampled in a trial of the OX40 agonist ivuxolimab. Receptor source: an adult with an advanced solid tumor such as melanoma, head and neck, liver or kidney cancer.

J is TRBJ2-6 and V is TRBV5-1, with no clear D. The V gene's germline CDR1 is SGHRS and CDR2 YFSETQ. The CDR3 covers 17 residues. Between the trimmed V and J ends, which lost 0 bases and 4 bases, there was a span of 14 bases. The CDR3 spells CASSLDDSRPGANVLTF. The CDR3 DNA reads TGCGCCAGCAGCTTGGATGACTCCCGCCCCGGGGCCAACGTCCTGACTTTC.

The V gene is TRBV7-2, the J gene TRBJ2-2; the D gene is possibly TRBD2 (6 bases). The V gene lost 3 bases and the J gene lost 2 bases, with 13 bases spanning the gap. Germline V gene lookup returns CDR1 SGHTA and CDR2 FQGNSA. The CDR3 contains 16 residues. Here the CDR3 DNA reads TGTGCCAGCAGCTTTTTAGGTAGCGGTAACACCGGGGAGCTGTTTTTT. It yields the protein CASSFLGSGNTGELFF.

This rearrangement joins TRBV28 to TRBJ1-4; D remains ambiguous. From germline, CDR1 is MDHEN and CDR2 SYDVKM. Trimming left V 7 bases short and J 3 bases short, with 15 bases between. There are 15 residues in the CDR3. For the CDR3, the DNA is TGTGCCAGCATGGAGTCCCGGACTTCTAATGAAAAACTGTTTTTT. It is translated as CASMESRTSNEKLFF.

The rearrangement links TRBV7-2 to TRBJ2-1, with 10 positions matching TRBD2. V gave up 1 base and J gave up 1 base; unmatched junction bases: 4. Per germline, CDR1 SGHTA and CDR2 FQGNSA. There are 17 residues in the CDR3. CDR3 in amino acids: CASSLDLAGASYNEQFF. As DNA, the CDR3 is TGTGCCAGCAGCTTAGATCTAGCGGGAGCATCCTACAATGAGCAGTTCTTC.

CDR3 in DNA: TGTGCCAGCAGCCCCCGGGACAGGGGCAATGAGCAGTTCTTC. Amino acid sequence: CASSPRDRGNEQFF. This chain joins TRBV7-3 and TRBJ2-1, with 10 bases fitting TRBD1. Losses at the gene ends were 5 bases for V and 6 bases for J; bases not matched to a gene: 4. Germline values: CDR1 SGHTA, CDR2 FQGTGA. The length of the CDR3 is 14 residues. Full variable domain (rest looked up from reference TRBV7-3 and TRBJ2-1): GAGVSQTPSNKVTEKGKYVELRCDPISGHTALYWYRQSLGQGPEFLIYFQGTGAADDSGLPNDRFFAVRPEGSVSTLKIQRTERGDSAVYLCASSPRDRGNEQFFGPGTRLTVL.

The chain couples TRBV6-6 to TRBJ2-1; D might be TRBD2 (6 bases). Between the trimmed V and J ends, which lost 2 bases and 4 bases, there was a span of 6 bases. This CDR3 spans 13 amino acids. In germline, CDR1 is MNHNY, CDR2 SVGAGI (reference sequence). The DNA of the CDR3 is TGTGCCAGCAGTTACGCGGGATACAATGAGCAGTTCTTC. It is translated as CASSYAGYNEQFF.